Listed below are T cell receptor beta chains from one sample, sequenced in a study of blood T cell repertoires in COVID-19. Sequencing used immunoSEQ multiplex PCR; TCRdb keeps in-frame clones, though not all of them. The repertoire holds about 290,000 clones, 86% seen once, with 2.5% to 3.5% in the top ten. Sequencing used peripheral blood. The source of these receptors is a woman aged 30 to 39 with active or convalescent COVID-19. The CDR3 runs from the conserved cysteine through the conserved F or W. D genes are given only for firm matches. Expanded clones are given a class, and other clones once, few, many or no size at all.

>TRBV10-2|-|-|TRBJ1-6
TGCGCCAGCAGTTTGAGGAGCTCCTATAATTCACCCCTCCACTTT
CASSLRSSYNSPLHF
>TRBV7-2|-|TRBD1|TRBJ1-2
TGTGCCAGCAGCCCAGGGGGAGGCTATGGCTACACCTTC
CASSPGGGYGYTF
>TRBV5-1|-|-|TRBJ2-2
TGCGCCAGCAGCCTACAGGGTTACGGGGAGCTGTTTTTT
CASSLQGYGELFF
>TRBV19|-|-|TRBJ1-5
TGTGCCAGTAGTATACGGGCAGGGCACATCAATCAGCCCCAGCATTTT
CASSIRAGHINQPQHF
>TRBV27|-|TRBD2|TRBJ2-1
TGTGCCAGCAGTTTTCGATCCTTTTCGGGGGGGAACGGTGAGCAGTTCTTC
CASSFRSFSGGNGEQFF
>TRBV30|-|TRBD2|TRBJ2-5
TGTGCCTGGTACCCCAAACTAGCGGGGGGACGAATTCAAGAGACCCAGTACTTC
CAWYPKLAGGRIQETQYF
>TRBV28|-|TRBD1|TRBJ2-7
TGTGCCAGCAGTCCCCCCACAGGGGGGAGTTCCAAGCAGTACTTC
CASSPPTGGSSKQYF
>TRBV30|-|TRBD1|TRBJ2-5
TGTGCGACAGGGCCGGGCGAGACCCAGTACTTC
CATGPGETQYF
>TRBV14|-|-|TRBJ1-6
TGTGCCAGCAGCCAACGCCTATTATCGTATAATTCACCCCTCCACTTT
CASSQRLLSYNSPLHF
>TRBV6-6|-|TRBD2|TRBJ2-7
TGTGCCAGCAGTTCCCGGGAAGCGGGGTCCATCTTC
CASSSREAGSIF
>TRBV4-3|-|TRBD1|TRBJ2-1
TGCGCCAGCAGCCATCTTGTGACAGGGAACAATGAGCAGTTCTTC
CASSHLVTGNNEQFF
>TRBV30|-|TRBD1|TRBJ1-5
TGTGCCTGGAGTAAGTCCAGAACGACAGGGACGTATAGCAATCAGCCCCAGCATTTT
CAWSKSRTTGTYSNQPQHF
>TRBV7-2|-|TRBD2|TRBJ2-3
TGTGCCAGCAGCTCTAGCGGGGGGCGTACAGATACGCAGTATTTT
CASSSSGGRTDTQYF
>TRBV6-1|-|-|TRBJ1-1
TGTGCCAGCAGTGAATTCGGACAGCCAATTATGAACACTGAAGCTTTCTTT
CASSEFGQPIMNTEAFF
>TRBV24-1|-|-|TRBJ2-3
TGTGCCACCAGGCAACGGGGTCGGGATACGCAGTATTTT
CATRQRGRDTQYF
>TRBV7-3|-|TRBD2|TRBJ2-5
TGTGCCAGCAGCTTCCAGGGAGGGGAAGAGACCCAGTACTTC
CASSFQGGEETQYF
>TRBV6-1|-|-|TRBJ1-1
TGTGCCAGCAGTGAAAGCCCAGGCCTGAACACTGAAGCTTTCTTT
CASSESPGLNTEAFF
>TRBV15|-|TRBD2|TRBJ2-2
TGTGCCACCAGCGGACGGACGGGGGGATACGGGGAGCTGTTTTTT
CATSGRTGGYGELFF
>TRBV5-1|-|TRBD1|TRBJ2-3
TGCGCCAGCAGCTTGGCCACCTTGACAGGGGTCCGAACAGATACGCAGTATTTT
CASSLATLTGVRTDTQYF
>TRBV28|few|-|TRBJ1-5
TGTGCCAGCAGTTTTTTTACGGGGAGCCTGGCAAATCAGCCCCAGCATTTT
CASSFFTGSLANQPQHF
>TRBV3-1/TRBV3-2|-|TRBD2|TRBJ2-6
TGTGCCAGCAGCCGCGAGAGGGCTAGCGGGGGTCTGAGGTCTGGGGCCAACGTCCTGACTTTC
CASSRERASGGLRSGANVLTF
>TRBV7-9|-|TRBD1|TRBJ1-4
TGTGCCAGCAGCTTGAGTGGAGGGGGCGACGAAAAACTGTTTTTT
CASSLSGGGDEKLFF
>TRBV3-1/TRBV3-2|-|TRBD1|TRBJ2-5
TGTGCCAGCAGCCGACAGGGTGGTGAGACCCAGTACTTC
CASSRQGGETQYF
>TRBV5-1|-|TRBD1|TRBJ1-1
TGCGCCAGCAGCCCCGACAGGGGCACTGAAGCTTTCTTT
CASSPDRGTEAFF
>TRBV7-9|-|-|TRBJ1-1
TGTGCCAGCAGCCCATTACACCTGAGGGACACTGAAGCTTTCTTT
CASSPLHLRDTEAFF
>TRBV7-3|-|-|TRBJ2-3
TGTGCCAGCAGCCCATACGGGGGTGGAGATACGCAGTATTTT
CASSPYGGGDTQYF
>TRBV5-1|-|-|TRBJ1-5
TGCGCCAGCAGCTTGGCGCTGGGGGGGTTGGAGCCCCAGCATTTT
CASSLALGGLEPQHF
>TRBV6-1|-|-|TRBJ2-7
TGTGCCAGCAGTGAAAGATCTGGGGGACAAGGCTACGAGCAGTACTTC
CASSERSGGQGYEQYF
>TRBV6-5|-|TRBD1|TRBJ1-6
TGTGCCAGCAACGCGCCCGGGACAGCACCCCACTTT
CASNAPGTAPHF
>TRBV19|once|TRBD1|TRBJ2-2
TGTGCCAGTAGTGTGGGACAGGGTGGCGGGGAGCTGTTTTTT
CASSVGQGGGELFF
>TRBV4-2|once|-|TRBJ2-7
TGTGCCAGCAGCCAAAGAGGAGAGCAGTACTTC
CASSQRGEQYF
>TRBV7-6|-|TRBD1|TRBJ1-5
TGTGCCAGCAGCCTGGCACAGGGGGCAAATCAGCCCCAGCATTTT
CASSLAQGANQPQHF
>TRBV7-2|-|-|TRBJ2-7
TGTGCCAGCAGCTTATTAGGGGTCTCCTACGAGCAGTACTTC
CASSLLGVSYEQYF
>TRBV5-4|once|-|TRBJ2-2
TGTGCCAGCAGCTTCCTAGACCCTCAAGGGGCGGGGGAGCTGTTTTTT
CASSFLDPQGAGELFF
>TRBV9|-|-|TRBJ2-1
TGTGCCAGCAGCTCCCGCAATGAGCAGTTCTTC
CASSSRNEQFF
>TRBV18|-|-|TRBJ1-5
TGTGCCAGCTCACCACCGGGGTTGGCAGGGAATCAGCCCCAGCATTTT
CASSPPGLAGNQPQHF
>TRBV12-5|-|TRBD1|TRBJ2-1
TGTGCTAGTGGCCAGGGGGATGAGCAGTTCTTC
CASGQGDEQFF
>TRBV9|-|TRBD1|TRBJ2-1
TGTGCCAGCAGCGTAAGACAGGGCGCCACCTACAATGAGCAGTTCTTC
CASSVRQGATYNEQFF
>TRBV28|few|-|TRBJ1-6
TGTGCCAGCAGTCCCCCCGGGAGGAGTGAGAATTCACCCCTCCACTTT
CASSPPGRSENSPLHF
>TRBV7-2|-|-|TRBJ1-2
TGTGCCAGCAGCTCCAGTTCGTATGGCTACACCTTC
CASSSSSYGYTF
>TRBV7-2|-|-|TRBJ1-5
TGTGCCAGCAGCTTAGAGGTCAGAAGGGGTCAGCCCCAGCATTTT
CASSLEVRRGQPQHF
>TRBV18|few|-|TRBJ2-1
TGTGCCAGCTCACTGCTGGGGCGCGATGAGCAGTTCTTC
CASSLLGRDEQFF
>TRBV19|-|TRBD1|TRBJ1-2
TGTGCCAGTAGTATAGGACAGGGGTGGGCTAACTATGGCTACACCTTC
CASSIGQGWANYGYTF
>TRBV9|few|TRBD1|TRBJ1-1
TGTGCCAGCAGCGGCCGACAGGGGCCTAACACTGAAGCTTTCTTT
CASSGRQGPNTEAFF
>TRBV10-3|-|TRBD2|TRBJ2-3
TGTGCCATCAGTTCAGCGGGGGGCCTCACAGATACGCAGTATTTT
CAISSAGGLTDTQYF
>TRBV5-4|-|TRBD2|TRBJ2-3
TGTGCCAGCAGCTTGTCCCCGCAAAGAATAGCGGGGGGGCGAGCGGGTACGCAGTATTTT
CASSLSPQRIAGGRAGTQYF
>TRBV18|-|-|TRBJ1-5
TGTGCCAGCTCACCCGGGGTATACAATCAGCCCCAGCATTTT
CASSPGVYNQPQHF
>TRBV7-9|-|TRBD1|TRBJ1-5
TGTGCCAGCAGCTCTCACAGGGGCGGGGATAATCAGCCCCAGCATTTT
CASSSHRGGDNQPQHF
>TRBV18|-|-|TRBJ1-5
TGTGCCAGCTCACCGGACTACGATCGCAATCAGCCCCAGCATTTT
CASSPDYDRNQPQHF